Listed here are 7 T cell receptor beta chains from one sample, sequenced in a study of cytomegalovirus exposure and HLA in healthy donors. With 60 Vbeta and 13 Jbeta primers, the PCR was carried out. Clones were read by immunoSEQ multiplex PCR, and TCRdb kept only the in-frame ones, dropping some. The data contain around 120,000 clones, nearly 80% of them seen just once; the ten biggest clones take up around 3.3%. The sequencing sample was made of PBMCs. Receptor source: a woman in her twenties or thirties in good health and CMV-seropositive.

This clone has only one observation. J is TRBJ2-3 and V is TRBV7-2; TRBD2 might be the D (6 bases). CDR1 and CDR2 from the germline V gene are SGHTA and FQGNSA. CDR3 length equals 17 residues. V was clipped by 5 bases and J by 0 bases, with 18 bases between them. CDR3 sequence (DNA): TGTGCCAGCAGCCTCCTCTCTGGCGCGGGGAGCACAGATACGCAGTATTTT. Its protein product is CASSLLSGAGSTDTQYF.

A single count supports this clone. This rearrangement joins TRBV28 to TRBJ1-1; the D gene is possibly TRBD1 (5 bases). This CDR3 has 12 residues. Germline CDR1 MDHEN, CDR2 SYDVKM. V lost 7 bases and J lost 4, with 10 bases in between. The CDR3 protein is CASTDGGTEAFF. The CDR3 bases are TGTGCCAGCACGGACGGGGGCACTGAAGCTTTCTTT. Drawing the rest from reference TRBV28 and TRBJ1-1, the complete variable domain is DVKVTQSSRYLVKRTGEKVFLECVQDMDHENMFWYRQDPGLGLRLIYFSYDVKMKEKGDIPEGYSVSREKKERFSLILESASTNQTSMYLCASTDGGTEAFFGQGTRLTVV.

The chain joins TRBV9 to TRBJ2-1, with 9 bases matching TRBD2. Germline V gives CDR1 SGDLS, CDR2 YYNGEE. This CDR3 contains 14 residues. The V gene end was trimmed by 3 bases and the J gene end by 11 bases; junction bases not matched to a gene: 9. CDR3 bases: TGTGCCAGCAGCGCGCGGGTAGCGGGGGTCAAGCAGTTCTTC. The encoded protein is CASSARVAGVKQFF.

The rearrangement joins TRBV5-8 to TRBJ2-7, with D perhaps TRBD2 (5 bases). Germline V gene data show CDR1 as SGHTS and CDR2 as YDEGEE. The ends were cut back, 4 bases at V and 9 bases at J, with 29 bases in the middle. The CDR3 has 17 amino acids. The CDR3 loop is CASSADIGSRRGLGQYF. In DNA form, the CDR3 reads TGTGCCAGCAGCGCCGACATTGGGTCCAGACGCGGGCTGGGGCAGTACTTC.

Comments on this clone: At one end the junction does not follow the germline gene, possibly because of a read error. The V gene is TRBV7-9, the J gene TRBJ2-7; no clear D. CDR3 length: 12 residues. Germline V gene lookup returns CDR1 SEHNR and CDR2 FQNEAQ (reference sequence). Here the CDR3 DNA reads TGTTCCAGCAGCCCCACTGCCCGCGAGCAGTACTTC. Translation: CSSSPTAREQYF. Drawing the rest from reference TRBV7-9 and TRBJ2-7, the complete variable domain is DTGVSQNPRHKITKRGQNVTFRCDPISEHNRLYWYRQTLGQGPEFLTYFQNEAQLEKSRLLSDRFSAERPKGSFSTLEIQRTEQGDSAMYLCSSSPTAREQYFGPGTRLTVT.

This clone was detected once. The chain employs TRBV6-1 and TRBJ2-7; D is possibly TRBD2 (7 bases). Trimming shortened V by 6 bases and J by 4 bases, and 19 bases separated the two germline ends. The CDR3 spans 15 residues. Germline loops: CDR1 MNHNS, CDR2 SASEGT. CDR3 in amino acids: CASREGGLADYEQYF. The CDR3 coding sequence is TGTGCCAGCAGGGAGGGGGGCCTAGCGGATTACGAGCAGTACTTC.

This clone was seen many times. V usage is TRBV6-5 and J usage is TRBJ2-1; D gene uncertain. V dropped 2 bases and J dropped 0 bases, with 8 bases sitting between them. The CDR3 has 15 amino acids. CDR1 is MNHEY, CDR2 SVGAGI, per germline. CDR3 DNA sequence: TGTGCCAGCAGTTACGGCATAATCTCCTACAATGAGCAGTTCTTC. Protein sequence: CASSYGIISYNEQFF.